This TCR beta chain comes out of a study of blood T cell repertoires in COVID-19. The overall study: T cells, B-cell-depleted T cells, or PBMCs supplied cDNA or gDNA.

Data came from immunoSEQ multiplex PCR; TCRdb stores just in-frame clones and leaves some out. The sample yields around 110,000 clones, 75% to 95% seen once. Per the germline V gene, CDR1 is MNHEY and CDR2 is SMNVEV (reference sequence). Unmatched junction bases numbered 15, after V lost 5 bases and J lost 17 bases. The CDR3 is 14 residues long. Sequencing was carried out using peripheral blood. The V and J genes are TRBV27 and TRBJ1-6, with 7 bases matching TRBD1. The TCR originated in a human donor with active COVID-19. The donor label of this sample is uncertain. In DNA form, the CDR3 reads TGTGCCAGCAGTCTAGACTACAGGGGCTTTGTCGTCCACTTT. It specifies CASSLDYRGFVVHF.